This T cell receptor beta chain was retrieved from a study of T cells in Graves' hyperthyroidism and ophthalmopathy. The study excluded patients with uncontrolled infection, other autoimmune disease, pregnancy or lactation. Each diagnosis was grounded in clinical symptoms, serum thyroxine and TRAb, thyroid ultrasound, and orbital computed tomography. Fresh 10 ml peripheral blood yielded PBMCs. TCR beta CDR3 sequences were amplified from RNA transcripts. First-round RT-PCR targeting the TCR CDR3 was performed with the HTBI primer set. In TCRdb, the multiplex PCR reads were re-called with MiXCR into one record per CDR3 protein. The sample yields some 300,000 distinct CDR3 sequences, 15% to 20% seen once. Whole-study findings and limits: Before onset, by a median of around 6.1 months, the model predicted ophthalmopathy.

V shed 5 bases and J shed 2 bases, with 16 bases lying between them. Germline V gene sequence: CDR1 LNHDA, CDR2 SQIVND (reference sequence). This CDR3 region has 16 residues. In regard to this clonotype: Its antigen is as yet unknown.

The receptor was derived from a man between 50 and 59 years old with Graves' ophthalmopathy. The genes are TRBV19 and TRBJ1-5; no clear D gene. The source material was blood. CDR3 in amino acids: CASSSEAGRGNQPQHF. In nucleotides, the CDR3 is TGTGCCAGTAGTTCGGAGGCGGGCCGTGGCAATCAGCCCCAGCATTTT. Complete variable domain (other parts from reference TRBV19 and TRBJ1-5): DGGITQSPKYLFRKEGQNVTLSCEQNLNHDAMYWYRQDPGQGLRLIYYSQIVNDFQKGDIAEGYSVSREKKESFPLTVTSAQKNPTAFYLCASSSEAGRGNQPQHFGDGTRLSIL.